A selection of T cell receptor beta chains follows, all from one sample in a study of response to subunit inactivated influenza vaccine. MiXCR, applied by TCRdb to the RT-PCR reads, yields one record per CDR3 protein. The sample yields a few hundred thousand distinct CDR3 sequences, 20% to 25% seen once. This sample comprised PBMCs from blood, obtained approximately 20 months after vaccination. The receptors derive from a man aged 45 to 70 who received an inactivated influenza vaccine. The CDR3 runs from the conserved cysteine through the conserved F or W. D genes are given only for firm matches. Not all rows give a size; the values are once, few, many and, for expanded clones, a class.

CDR3 protein: CASSVLPRWTGELFF; CDR3 DNA: TGTGCCAGCAGCGTACTGCCCCGCTGGACCGGGGAGCTGTTTTTT; clone size: NA; J gene: TRBJ2-2; D gene: NA; V gene: TRBV9
CDR3 protein: CASTQTSGSYEQYF; CDR3 DNA: TGCGCCAGCACTCAGACTAGCGGCTCCTACGAGCAGTACTTC; clone size: NA; J gene: TRBJ2-7; D gene: TRBD2; V gene: TRBV10-2
CDR3 protein: CSAWDRSLTVSGNTIYF; CDR3 DNA: TGCAGTGCGTGGGACAGGTCCCTTACAGTCTCTGGAAACACCATATATTTT; clone size: many; J gene: TRBJ1-3; D gene: TRBD1; V gene: TRBV20-1
CDR3 protein: CASSLWLTAASLRDGYTF; CDR3 DNA: TGTGCCAGCAGCTTATGGCTGACGGCTGCCTCTTTGAGGGATGGCTACACCTTC; clone size: NA; J gene: TRBJ1-2; D gene: NA; V gene: TRBV5-6
CDR3 protein: CASSYSFRGTGNTIYF; CDR3 DNA: TGTGCCAGCAGTTACTCGTTCAGGGGCACTGGAAACACCATATATTTT; clone size: NA; J gene: TRBJ1-3; D gene: NA; V gene: TRBV6-5
CDR3 protein: CASSQVFGRGQETQYF; CDR3 DNA: TGTGCCAGCAGCCAAGTCTTTGGCAGGGGACAAGAGACCCAGTACTTC; clone size: few; J gene: TRBJ2-5; D gene: NA; V gene: TRBV14
CDR3 protein: CSVEGALPSADTQYF; CDR3 DNA: TGCAGCGTTGAAGGGGCGTTGCCGAGTGCAGATACGCAGTATTTT; clone size: NA; J gene: TRBJ2-3; D gene: NA; V gene: TRBV29-1
CDR3 protein: CASTPRGDRNTEAFF; CDR3 DNA: TGTGCCAGTACCCCAAGGGGGGACAGAAACACTGAAGCTTTCTTT; clone size: few; J gene: TRBJ1-1; D gene: TRBD1; V gene: TRBV19
CDR3 protein: CATSDPDLQETQYF; CDR3 DNA: TGTGCCACCAGTGACCCGGACTTACAAGAGACCCAGTACTTC; clone size: few; J gene: TRBJ2-5; D gene: NA; V gene: TRBV24-1
CDR3 protein: CASSQDGTGGVYNEQFF; CDR3 DNA: TGTGCCAGCAGCCAAGACGGGACAGGGGGCGTCTACAATGAGCAGTTCTTC; clone size: NA; J gene: TRBJ2-1; D gene: TRBD1; V gene: TRBV3-1
CDR3 protein: CSGTFRDSSYNEQFF; CDR3 DNA: TGCAGCGGAACATTCCGGGACTCTTCCTACAATGAGCAGTTCTTC; clone size: once; J gene: TRBJ2-1; D gene: NA; V gene: TRBV29-1
CDR3 protein: CASSLTGREKLFF; CDR3 DNA: TGTGCCAGCAGTTTGACGGGGAGGGAAAAACTGTTTTTT; clone size: few; J gene: TRBJ1-4; D gene: NA; V gene: TRBV12-3/TRBV12-4
CDR3 protein: CATSRVGESEAFF; CDR3 DNA: TGTGCCACCAGCAGAGTTGGAGAATCTGAAGCTTTCTTT; clone size: few; J gene: TRBJ1-1; D gene: NA; V gene: TRBV15
CDR3 protein: CASSPMAGNTEAFF; CDR3 DNA: TGCGCCAGCAGCCCCATGGCAGGGAACACTGAAGCTTTCTTT; clone size: few; J gene: TRBJ1-1; D gene: NA; V gene: TRBV5-1
CDR3 protein: CASSALAAPIQETQYF; CDR3 DNA: TGTGCCAGCAGTGCTCTAGCGGCGCCGATCCAAGAGACCCAGTACTTC; clone size: NA; J gene: TRBJ2-5; D gene: TRBD2; V gene: TRBV25-1
CDR3 protein: CASSVDRRNTEAFF; CDR3 DNA: TGCGCCAGCAGCGTCGACAGAAGGAACACTGAAGCTTTCTTT; clone size: NA; J gene: TRBJ1-1; D gene: NA; V gene: TRBV4-3
CDR3 protein: CASSSGTGYGSPLNEQFF; CDR3 DNA: TGTGCCAGCAGTTCCGGTACCGGGTATGGGAGCCCCCTCAATGAGCAGTTCTTC; clone size: NA; J gene: TRBJ2-1; D gene: NA; V gene: TRBV28
CDR3 protein: CASSQKNTEALF; CDR3 DNA: TGTGCCAGTAGTCAGAAAAACACTGAAGCTTTATTT; clone size: NA; J gene: TRBJ1-1; D gene: NA; V gene: TRBV19
CDR3 protein: CASSRRTSSYEQYF; CDR3 DNA: TGTGCCAGCAGCCGGAGGACATCCTCCTACGAGCAGTACTTC; clone size: few; J gene: TRBJ2-7; D gene: NA; V gene: TRBV14
CDR3 protein: CASSLGLDSPLHF; CDR3 DNA: TGCGCCAGCAGCCTGGGATTGGATTCACCCCTCCACTTT; clone size: few; J gene: TRBJ1-6; D gene: NA; V gene: TRBV5-1
CDR3 protein: CSASGEGRSSYEQYF; CDR3 DNA: TGCAGTGCTAGTGGGGAGGGACGGAGCTCCTACGAGCAGTACTTC; clone size: NA; J gene: TRBJ2-7; D gene: TRBD2; V gene: TRBV20-1
CDR3 protein: CATSDFTGSQETQYF; CDR3 DNA: TGTGCCACCAGTGATTTCACAGGCAGCCAAGAGACCCAGTACTTC; clone size: NA; J gene: TRBJ2-5; D gene: NA; V gene: TRBV24-1
CDR3 protein: CASSPVLSTYEQYF; CDR3 DNA: TGTGCCAGCAGTCCCGTTTTGAGTACCTACGAGCAGTACTTC; clone size: few; J gene: TRBJ2-7; D gene: NA; V gene: TRBV28
CDR3 protein: CASSEGHHGVNYGYTF; CDR3 DNA: TGTGCCAGCAGTGAAGGACACCACGGGGTTAACTATGGCTACACCTTC; clone size: few; J gene: TRBJ1-2; D gene: NA; V gene: TRBV6-1
CDR3 protein: CASSLYPGPRGKETQYF; CDR3 DNA: TGTGCCAGCAGTTTGTATCCGGGTCCTAGGGGGAAAGAGACCCAGTACTTC; clone size: many; J gene: TRBJ2-5; D gene: NA; V gene: TRBV27
CDR3 protein: CASSLTPQGGGNTIYF; CDR3 DNA: TGTGCCAGCAGCTTAACCCCACAGGGTGGTGGAAACACCATATATTTT; clone size: NA; J gene: TRBJ1-3; D gene: NA; V gene: TRBV7-2
CDR3 protein: CASSPPNQGHSYNEQFF; CDR3 DNA: TGTGCCAGCAGCCCCCCTAATCAGGGACATTCCTACAATGAGCAGTTCTTC; clone size: few; J gene: TRBJ2-1; D gene: NA; V gene: TRBV11-1
CDR3 protein: CASSLAGGAGVRDTQYF; CDR3 DNA: TGCGCCAGCAGCTTGGCCGGGGGTGCGGGAGTGAGGGATACGCAGTATTTT; clone size: NA; J gene: TRBJ2-3; D gene: TRBD2; V gene: TRBV5-1
CDR3 protein: CASSLAAAGSNYGYTF; CDR3 DNA: TGTGCCAGCAGCTTAGCGGCGGCAGGGAGTAACTATGGCTACACCTTC; clone size: NA; J gene: TRBJ1-2; D gene: NA; V gene: TRBV7-9